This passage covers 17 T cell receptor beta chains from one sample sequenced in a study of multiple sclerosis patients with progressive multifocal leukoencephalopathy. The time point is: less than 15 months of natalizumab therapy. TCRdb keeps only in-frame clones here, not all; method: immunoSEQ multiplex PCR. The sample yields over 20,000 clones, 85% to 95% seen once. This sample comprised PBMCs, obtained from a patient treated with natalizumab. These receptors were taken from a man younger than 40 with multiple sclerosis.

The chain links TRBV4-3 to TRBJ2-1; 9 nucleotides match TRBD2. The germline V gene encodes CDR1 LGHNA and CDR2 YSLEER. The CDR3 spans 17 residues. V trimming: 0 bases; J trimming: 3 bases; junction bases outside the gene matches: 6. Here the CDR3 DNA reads TGCGCCAGCAGCCAAGATAAGGCGGGAGGGAACTACAATGAGCAGTTCTTC. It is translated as CASSQDKAGGNYNEQFF.

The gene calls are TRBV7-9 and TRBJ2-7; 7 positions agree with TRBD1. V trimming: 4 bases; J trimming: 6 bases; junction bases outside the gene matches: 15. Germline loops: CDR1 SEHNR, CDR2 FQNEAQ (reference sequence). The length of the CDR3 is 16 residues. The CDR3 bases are TGTGCCAGCAGCTCGTCGCCAGGACAGGCCGGGCTCGAGCAGTACGTC. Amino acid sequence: CASSSSPGQAGLEQYV.

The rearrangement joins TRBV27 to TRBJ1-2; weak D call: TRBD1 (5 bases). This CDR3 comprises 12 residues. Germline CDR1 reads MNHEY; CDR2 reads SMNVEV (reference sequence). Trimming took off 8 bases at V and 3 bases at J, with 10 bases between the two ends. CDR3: CASGGTDYGYTF. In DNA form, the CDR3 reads TGTGCCAGCGGAGGGACCGACTATGGCTACACCTTC.

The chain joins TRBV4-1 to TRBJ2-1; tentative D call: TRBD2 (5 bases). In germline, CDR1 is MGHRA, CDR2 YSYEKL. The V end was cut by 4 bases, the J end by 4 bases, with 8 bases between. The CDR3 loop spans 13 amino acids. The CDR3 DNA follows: TGCGCCAGCAGCCGTCGGGGATACAATGAGCAGTTCTTC. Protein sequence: CASSRRGYNEQFF.

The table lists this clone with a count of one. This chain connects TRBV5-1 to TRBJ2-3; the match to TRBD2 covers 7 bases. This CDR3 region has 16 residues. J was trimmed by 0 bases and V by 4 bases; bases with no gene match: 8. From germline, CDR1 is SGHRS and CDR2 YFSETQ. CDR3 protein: CASSPVTSESTDTQYF. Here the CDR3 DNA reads TGCGCCAGCAGCCCTGTTACTAGCGAAAGCACAGATACGCAGTATTTT.

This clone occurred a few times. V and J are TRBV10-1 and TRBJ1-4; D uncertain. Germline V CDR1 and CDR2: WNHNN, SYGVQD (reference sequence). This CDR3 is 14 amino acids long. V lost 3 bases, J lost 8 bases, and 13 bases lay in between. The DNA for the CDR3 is TGCGCCAGCAGTGAAACCCCCACTGGAGAAAAACTGTTTTTT. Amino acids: CASSETPTGEKLFF.

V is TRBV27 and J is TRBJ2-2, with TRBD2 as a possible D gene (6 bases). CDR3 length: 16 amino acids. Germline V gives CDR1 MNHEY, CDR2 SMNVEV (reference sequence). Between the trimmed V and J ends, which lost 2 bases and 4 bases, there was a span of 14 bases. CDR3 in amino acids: CASSLEGLAITGELFF. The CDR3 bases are TGTGCCAGCAGTTTAGAGGGGCTAGCGATCACCGGGGAGCTGTTTTTT.

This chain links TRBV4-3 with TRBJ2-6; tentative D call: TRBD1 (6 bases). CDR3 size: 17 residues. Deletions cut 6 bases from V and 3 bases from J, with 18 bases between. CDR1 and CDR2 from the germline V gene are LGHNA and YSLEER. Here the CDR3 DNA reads TGCGCCAGCAGTATAACTCGAGGGGGAAATGGGGCCAACGTCCTGACTTTC. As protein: CASSITRGGNGANVLTF.

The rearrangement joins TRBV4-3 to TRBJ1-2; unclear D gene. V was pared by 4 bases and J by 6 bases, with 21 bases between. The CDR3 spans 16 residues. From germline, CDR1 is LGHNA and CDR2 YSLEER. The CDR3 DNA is TGCGCCAGCAGCCTTACGCGCAGTGCCTACTTTAATGGCTACACCTTC. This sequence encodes CASSLTRSAYFNGYTF.

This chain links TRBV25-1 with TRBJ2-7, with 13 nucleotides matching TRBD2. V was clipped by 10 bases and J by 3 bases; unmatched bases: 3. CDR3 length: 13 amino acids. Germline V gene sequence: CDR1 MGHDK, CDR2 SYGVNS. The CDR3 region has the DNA TGTGCCACCCGGACTAGCGGGAGCTACGAGCAGTACTTC. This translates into CATRTSGSYEQYF.

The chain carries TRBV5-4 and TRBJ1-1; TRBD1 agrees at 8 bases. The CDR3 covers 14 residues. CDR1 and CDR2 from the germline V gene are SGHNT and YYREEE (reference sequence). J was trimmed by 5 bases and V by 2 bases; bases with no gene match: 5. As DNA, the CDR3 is TGTGCCAGCAGCTTCCAGGGGGCGCATACTGAAGCTTTCTTT. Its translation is CASSFQGAHTEAFF.

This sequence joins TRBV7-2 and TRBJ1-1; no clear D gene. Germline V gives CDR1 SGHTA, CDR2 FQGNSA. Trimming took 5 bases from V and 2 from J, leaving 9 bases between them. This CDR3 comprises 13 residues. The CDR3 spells CASSLTRNTEAFF. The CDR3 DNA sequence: TGTGCCAGCAGCCTGACACGCAACACTGAAGCTTTCTTT.

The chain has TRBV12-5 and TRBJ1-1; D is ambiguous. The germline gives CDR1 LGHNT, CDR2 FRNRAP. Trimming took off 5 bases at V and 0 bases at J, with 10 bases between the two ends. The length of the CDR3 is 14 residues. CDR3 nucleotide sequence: TGTGCTAGTGGTCCCGGCGATATGAACACTGAAGCTTTCTTT. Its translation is CASGPGDMNTEAFF.

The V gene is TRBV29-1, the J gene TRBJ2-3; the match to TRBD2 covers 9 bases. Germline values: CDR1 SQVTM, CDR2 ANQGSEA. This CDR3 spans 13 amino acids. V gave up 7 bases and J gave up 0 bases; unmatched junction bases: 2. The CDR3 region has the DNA TGCAGCGCTACTAGCGGGAGCACAGATACGCAGTATTTT. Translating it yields CSATSGSTDTQYF.

This CDR3 reads CASSQDWDGETQYF. The CDR3, as DNA: TGCGCCAGCAGCCAAGATTGGGACGGGGAGACCCAGTACTTC. The chain links TRBV4-3 to TRBJ2-5; D tentatively reads TRBD1 or TRBD2 (5 bases each). Deletions cut 0 bases from V and 5 bases from J, with 10 bases between. CDR3 size: 14 residues. Germline loops: CDR1 LGHNA, CDR2 YSLEER.

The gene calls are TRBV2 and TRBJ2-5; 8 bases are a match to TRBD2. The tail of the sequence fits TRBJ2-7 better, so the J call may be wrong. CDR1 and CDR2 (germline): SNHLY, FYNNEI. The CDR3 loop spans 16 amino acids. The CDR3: CASSDFGGGRSYEQYF. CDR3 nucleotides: TGTGCCAGCAGTGACTTCGGGGGGGGCCGATCCTACGAGCAGTACTTC.

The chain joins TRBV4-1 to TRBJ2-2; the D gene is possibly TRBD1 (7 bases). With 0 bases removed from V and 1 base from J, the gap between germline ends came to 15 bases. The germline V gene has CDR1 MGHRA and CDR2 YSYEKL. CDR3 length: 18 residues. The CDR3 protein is CASSQDRSGGMNTGELFF. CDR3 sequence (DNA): TGCGCCAGCAGCCAAGACCGTTCAGGGGGGATGAACACCGGGGAGCTGTTTTTT.